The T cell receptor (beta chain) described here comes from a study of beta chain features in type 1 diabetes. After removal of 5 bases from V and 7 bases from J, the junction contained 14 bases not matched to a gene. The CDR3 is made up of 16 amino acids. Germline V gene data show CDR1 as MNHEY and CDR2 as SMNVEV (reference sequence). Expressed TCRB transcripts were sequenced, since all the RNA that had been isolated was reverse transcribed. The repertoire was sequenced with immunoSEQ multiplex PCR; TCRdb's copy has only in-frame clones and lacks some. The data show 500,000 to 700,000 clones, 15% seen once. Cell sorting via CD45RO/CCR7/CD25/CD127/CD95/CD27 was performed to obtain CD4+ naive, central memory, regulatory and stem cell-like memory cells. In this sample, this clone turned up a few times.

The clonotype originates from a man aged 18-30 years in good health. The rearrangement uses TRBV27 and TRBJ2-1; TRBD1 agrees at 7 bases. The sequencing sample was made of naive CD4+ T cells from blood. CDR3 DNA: TGTGCCAGCAGTCTCATCGACAGGGCGGTGGGGAATGAGCAGTTCTTC. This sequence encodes CASSLIDRAVGNEQFF.